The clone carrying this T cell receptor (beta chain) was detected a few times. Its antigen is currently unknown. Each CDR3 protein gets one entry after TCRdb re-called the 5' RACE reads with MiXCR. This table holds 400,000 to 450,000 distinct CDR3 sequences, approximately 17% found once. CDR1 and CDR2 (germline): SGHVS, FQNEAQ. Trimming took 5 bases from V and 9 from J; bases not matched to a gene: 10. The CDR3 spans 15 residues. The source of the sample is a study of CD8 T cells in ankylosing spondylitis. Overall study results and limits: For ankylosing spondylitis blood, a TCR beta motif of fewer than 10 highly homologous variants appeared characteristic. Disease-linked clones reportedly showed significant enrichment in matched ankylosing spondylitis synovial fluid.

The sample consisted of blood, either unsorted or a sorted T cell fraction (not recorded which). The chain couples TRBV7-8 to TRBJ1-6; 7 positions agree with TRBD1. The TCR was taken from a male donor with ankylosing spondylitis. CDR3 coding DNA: TGTGCCAGCAGCCCCCAGGGGGGACAGTCTTCACCCCTCCACTTT. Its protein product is CASSPQGGQSSPLHF.